The source of this T cell receptor beta chain is a study of OX40 agonist ivuxolimab in advanced cancers. Study background: The study gave patients intravenous ivuxolimab at 0.01 to 10 mg/kg every 2 weeks.

V dropped 4 bases and J dropped 7 bases, with 18 bases sitting between them. The CDR3 sequence is 14 residues long. Germline loops: CDR1 SGDLS, CDR2 YYNGEE. Sequenced by immunoSEQ multiplex PCR; TCRdb stores in-frame clones only, minus some. The repertoire holds 40,000 to 60,000 clones, with 88% as singletons. This sample comprised CD4+ or CD8+ T cells sorted from blood, obtained in a trial of the OX40 agonist ivuxolimab. This clonotype was obtained from an adult with an advanced solid tumor such as melanoma, head and neck, liver or kidney cancer. The chain carries TRBV9 and TRBJ2-7, with unresolved D. CDR3 DNA sequence: TGTGCCAGCAGCCCCCCCCGGACCCCTGATGAGCAGTACTTC. It encodes CASSPPRTPDEQYF.